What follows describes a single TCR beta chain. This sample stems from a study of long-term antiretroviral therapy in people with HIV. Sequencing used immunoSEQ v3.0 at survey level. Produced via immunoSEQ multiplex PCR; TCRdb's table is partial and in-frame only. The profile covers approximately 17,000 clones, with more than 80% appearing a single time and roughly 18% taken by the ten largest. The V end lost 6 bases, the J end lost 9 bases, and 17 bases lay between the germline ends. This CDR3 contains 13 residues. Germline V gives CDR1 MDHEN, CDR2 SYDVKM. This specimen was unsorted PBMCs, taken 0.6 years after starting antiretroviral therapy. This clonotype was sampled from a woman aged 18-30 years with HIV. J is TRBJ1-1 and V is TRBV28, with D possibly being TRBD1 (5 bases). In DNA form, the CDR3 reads TGTGCCAGCAGCCCATCGCCCCAGGGTAAAGCTTTCTTT. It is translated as CASSPSPQGKAFF.